The rows below give T cell receptor beta chains drawn from one sample of a study of CD8+ T cells in alopecia areata. The assay was immunoSEQ multiplex PCR, and TCRdb's table has in-frame clones only and misses some. The sample lists roughly 210,000 clones; around two fifths were seen once. The input for sequencing was CD4+ T cells sorted from blood, taken at roughly week 36, from a patient treated with tofacitinib. Every receptor here comes from a human donor with alopecia areata. Each CDR3 is given with its conserved first and last residue. Each record gives: clone size, V gene, CDR3 protein. Expanded clones get a size class; other rows say once, few or many, or leave the size out.

abundance: NA; v_gene: TRBV15; CDR3aa: CATSRDTSSNQPQHF
abundance: NA; v_gene: TRBV4-2; CDR3aa: CASRLGGEGAKNIQYF
abundance: few; v_gene: TRBV10-3; CDR3aa: CATVTGTSGRDEQFF
abundance: NA; v_gene: TRBV10-3; CDR3aa: CASMDSYTEAFF
abundance: few; v_gene: TRBV6-5; CDR3aa: CASSPGQGATDTQYF
abundance: NA; v_gene: TRBV7-2; CDR3aa: CASSSGRANEKLFF
abundance: NA; v_gene: TRBV20-1; CDR3aa: CSAKNDAF
abundance: NA; v_gene: TRBV5-6; CDR3aa: CASSRESSYEQYF
abundance: NA; v_gene: TRBV5-1; CDR3aa: CASSQQETQYF
abundance: NA; v_gene: TRBV5-1; CDR3aa: CASSLRGGGQPQHF
abundance: once; v_gene: TRBV4-1; CDR3aa: CASSRSPGTTNEKLFF
abundance: many; v_gene: TRBV10-3; CDR3aa: CAISDSGGKNIQYF
abundance: few; v_gene: TRBV6-5; CDR3aa: CASSSPGGYTF
abundance: NA; v_gene: TRBV30; CDR3aa: CAWGPGGNNQPQHF
abundance: NA; v_gene: TRBV29-1; CDR3aa: CSVSRGGLLGGYTF
abundance: many; v_gene: TRBV7-9; CDR3aa: CASSESVNTEAFF
abundance: NA; v_gene: TRBV7-2; CDR3aa: CASSPVAGGHVVEQFF
abundance: NA; v_gene: TRBV6-5; CDR3aa: CASSAADRGRETQYF
abundance: few; v_gene: TRBV6-1; CDR3aa: CASSEALNSGNTIYF
abundance: few; v_gene: TRBV30; CDR3aa: CAWTPPLEEGYTF
abundance: NA; v_gene: TRBV7-9; CDR3aa: CASSLPGTAQETQYF
abundance: few; v_gene: TRBV28; CDR3aa: CASSYGLRGPGTEAFF
abundance: few; v_gene: TRBV7-9; CDR3aa: CASSLFSLGGKQYF
abundance: few; v_gene: TRBV10-3; CDR3aa: CATETRRTTGELFF
abundance: NA; v_gene: TRBV5-1; CDR3aa: CASSPSGATSGNTIYF
abundance: NA; v_gene: TRBV30; CDR3aa: CAWSKGQADQPQHF
abundance: NA; v_gene: TRBV9; CDR3aa: CASSAGGSVSYNEQFF
abundance: NA; v_gene: TRBV6-4; CDR3aa: CASSDPRLGGGTNEQFF
abundance: few; v_gene: TRBV29-1; CDR3aa: CSVEDGREDEKLFF
abundance: NA; v_gene: TRBV10-3; CDR3aa: CATGGTSGKDTQYF
abundance: NA; v_gene: TRBV5-4; CDR3aa: CASSFKRGGGTDTQYF
abundance: NA; v_gene: TRBV29-1; CDR3aa: CSVLPSQTDRDTF
abundance: NA; v_gene: TRBV7-2; CDR3aa: CASSQRDRRSSGANVLTF
abundance: NA; v_gene: TRBV5-1; CDR3aa: CASSMDRFSNQPQHF
abundance: few; v_gene: TRBV9; CDR3aa: CASSVVSGVKNEQFF
abundance: few; v_gene: TRBV15; CDR3aa: CATSRQGAETQYF
abundance: NA; v_gene: TRBV5-4; CDR3aa: CASSRRTSGAYNEQFF